This passage covers 18 T cell receptor beta chains from one sample sequenced in a study of blood T cells in healthy people across ages. Primed by a sample-barcoded 5' primer and a J-beta primer mix, a second PCR proceeded for about 6 to 11 cycles. TCRdb independently ran MiXCR on the 5' RACE reads; one entry per CDR3 protein. The sample shows about 1.6 million distinct CDR3 sequences, roughly 32% of them seen only once. Sequencing used blood. These receptors were collected from a woman between 25 and 40 years old in good health.

The chain couples TRBV4-1 to TRBJ2-7; D call uncertain. Germline loops: CDR1 MGHRA, CDR2 YSYEKL. V lost 4 bases and J lost 6, with 10 bases in between. The CDR3 loop spans 12 amino acids. The CDR3 nucleotides read TGCGCCAGCAGCCGGAGACGAGCCGAGCAGTACTTC. Translated: CASSRRRAEQYF.

This clonotype was counted only a few times. The CDR3 protein is CATRWGVNTEAFF. DNA for the CDR3: TGTGCCACGCGTTGGGGGGTGAACACTGAAGCTTTCTTT. This chain joins TRBV15 and TRBJ1-1; D possibly corresponds to TRBD1 (5 bases). Deletions cut 9 bases from V and 0 bases from J, with 11 bases between. In germline, CDR1 is LNHNV, CDR2 YYDKDF (reference sequence). The CDR3 is made up of 13 amino acids.

Remarks on this clonotype: Relative to the germline gene, one junction end is altered; a read error may explain this. This chain connects TRBV7-2 to TRBJ2-5; the D gene is possibly TRBD1 (6 bases). CDR1 SGHTA and CDR2 FQGNSA come from the germline V gene. The CDR3 is 13 amino acids. This CDR3 reads CASSSDSQEIQYF. CDR3 nucleotide sequence: TGTGCCAGCAGCTCGGACAGTCAAGAGATCCAGTACTTC.

Remarks on this clonotype: A junction boundary mismatches the germline segment, possibly from a read error. The chain joins TRBV20-1 to TRBJ2-7; D not resolved. This CDR3 contains 11 residues. CDR1 is DFQATT and CDR2 is SNEGSKA in the germline V gene (reference sequence). This CDR3 reads CSGPARYERYF. The CDR3 nucleotides read TGCAGTGGCCCAGCCCGCTACGAGCGGTACTTC.

This clonotype was seen ten or more times. CDR3 nucleotide sequence: TGCGCCAGCAGTCCAATACTAGCGGGCCCCTACGAGCAGTACTTC. This encodes CASSPILAGPYEQYF. The chain links TRBV4-1 to TRBJ2-7; TRBD2 matches at 9 bases. Germline V gene sequence: CDR1 MGHRA, CDR2 YSYEKL. The CDR3 is made up of 15 amino acids. Trimming at V came to 6 bases and at J to 2 bases, leaving 8 bases not matched to a gene.

There are a few counts of this clonotype. A much larger clone is a single base away; this may be a read error. The CDR3 DNA reads as TGTGCCAGCAGCACTCGGCGGACTCAAGAGGCCCAGTACTTC. Its translation is CASSTRRTQEAQYF. The chain joins TRBV28 to TRBJ2-5; D possibly corresponds to TRBD2 (5 bases). This CDR3 comprises 14 residues. Germline CDR1 MDHEN, CDR2 SYDVKM. Based on the CDR3 plus reference TRBV28 and TRBJ2-5, the full variable domain is DVKVTQSSRYLVKRTGEKVFLECVQDMDHENMFWYRQDPGLGLRLIYFSYDVKMKEKGDIPEGYSVSREKKERFSLILESASTNQTSMYLCASSTRRTQEAQYFGPGTRLLVL.

This clonotype has at least ten counts. The CDR3 is CASSLSYSYNEQFF. The CDR3 nucleotides are TGCGCCAGCAGCTTATCCTACAGTTACAATGAGCAGTTCTTC. This rearrangement joins TRBV5-1 to TRBJ2-1; D gene uncertain. Germline V CDR1 and CDR2: SGHRS, YFSETQ. V lost 2 bases and J 4 bases, leaving 10 bases between the germline ends. CDR3 length: 14 amino acids.

The CDR3 sequence: CASSEEGWGYTF. The DNA for the CDR3 is TGTGCCAGCAGTGAAGAGGGCTGGGGCTACACCTTC. The chain combines TRBV6-1 with TRBJ1-2, with D unclear. This CDR3 spans 12 amino acids. V was clipped by 1 base and J by 8 bases, with 8 bases between them. Germline CDR1 MNHNS, CDR2 SASEGT.

CDR3 sequence reads: CASSAGPSAGGQPQHF. Written as DNA, the CDR3 is TGTGCCAGCAGTGCTGGGCCCTCCGCCGGCGGTCAGCCCCAGCATTTT. V and J are TRBV2 and TRBJ1-5; D gene ambiguous. The CDR3 consists of 16 residues. Trimming removed 4 bases from V and 6 bases from J, with 19 bases in between. Germline values: CDR1 SNHLY, CDR2 FYNNEI.

This clonotype was observed many times. The chain carries TRBV5-1 and TRBJ2-7, with a possible D match to TRBD1 (6 bases). The CDR3 spans 12 residues. Looked up from germline, CDR1 is SGHRS and CDR2 is YFSETQ. The ends were cut back, 6 bases at V and 1 base at J, with 8 bases in the middle. The CDR3 nucleotides are TGCGCCAGCACGGACAGTTCCTACGAGCAGTACTTC. Encoded protein: CASTDSSYEQYF.

The sample holds a few counts of this clonotype. V gene TRBV21-1 combines with J gene TRBJ2-1; the D call of TRBD2 is as the table states it, not checked on the DNA. TRBV21-1 is a recognized pseudogene. CDR3 length equals 17 residues. CDR3 residues: CASSKDSGTDSYNEQFF. CDR3 bases: TGTGCCAGCAGCAAGGACTCCGGGACTGACTCCTACAATGAGCAGTTCTTC.

The chain has TRBV28 and TRBJ1-2; no definite D call. The CDR3 sequence is 13 residues long. The V end lost 6 bases, the J end lost 1 base, and 9 bases lay between the germline ends. The germline V gene has CDR1 MDHEN and CDR2 SYDVKM. The CDR3 nucleotides read TGTGCCAGCAGCTCGTCGAATAACTATGGCTACACCTTC. Its protein product is CASSSSNNYGYTF.

As concerns this clonotype: A read error may be the cause here, since a much bigger clone is one base away. The rearrangement joins TRBV7-2 to TRBJ1-4; D remains ambiguous. The CDR3 has 13 amino acids. CDR1 is SGHTA, CDR2 FQGNSA, per germline. The CDR3 DNA follows: TGTGCCTGCAGCCACCCCGGAGGTGAAAAACTGTTTTTT. Translating it yields CACSHPGGEKLFF.

The CDR3 here is CSARGGRNTEAFF. Here the CDR3 DNA reads TGCAGTGCTAGGGGCGGGAGGAACACTGAAGCTTTCTTT. V and J are TRBV20-1 and TRBJ1-1; D remains unclear. Germline CDR1 reads DFQATT; CDR2 reads SNEGSKA (reference sequence). Trimming removed 3 bases at V and 1 base at J, with 9 bases between. The CDR3 loop spans 13 amino acids.

There are many counts of this clonotype. The chain is built from TRBV20-1 and TRBJ1-1, with D uncertain. V was clipped by 6 bases and J by 0 bases, with 2 bases between them. This CDR3 has 10 amino acids. Germline loops: CDR1 DFQATT, CDR2 SNEGSKA (reference sequence). The CDR3 sequence: CSAVNTEAFF. CDR3 DNA sequence: TGCAGTGCAGTGAACACTGAAGCTTTCTTT.

This clonotype appeared a few times. DNA for the CDR3: TGTGCCAGCAGCCAAGAGCTAGCGGGGGGGCCGGGTGAGCAGTTCTTC. Amino acid sequence: CASSQELAGGPGEQFF. The chain joins TRBV3-1 to TRBJ2-1; the match to TRBD2 covers 12 bases. The germline V gene has CDR1 LGHDT and CDR2 YNNKEL (reference sequence). This CDR3 is built from 16 residues. The trim removed 0 bases at V and 9 bases at J, leaving 6 bases unmatched.

V usage is TRBV10-3 and J usage is TRBJ1-2; 9 bases align to TRBD1. The V gene end was trimmed by 10 bases and the J gene end by 4 bases; junction bases not matched to a gene: 10. The CDR3 covers 14 residues. Germline loops: CDR1 ENHRY, CDR2 SYGVKD. CDR3 residues: CATKQGAGGYGYTF. CDR3 sequence (DNA): TGTGCCACCAAACAGGGGGCCGGCGGCTATGGCTACACCTTC.

The chain employs TRBV2 and TRBJ1-5, with 7 bases identical to TRBD1. Germline V gene lookup returns CDR1 SNHLY and CDR2 FYNNEI. This CDR3 is 14 amino acids long. Losses at the gene ends were 9 bases for V and 0 bases for J; bases not matched to a gene: 5. As DNA, the CDR3 is TGTGCCAGTCAGGGGGTCGATAGCAATCAGCCCCAGCATTTT. Amino acids: CASQGVDSNQPQHF. Drawing the rest from reference TRBV2 and TRBJ1-5, the complete variable domain is EPEVTQTPSHQVTQMGQEVILRCVPISNHLYFYWYRQILGQKVEFLVSFYNNEISEKSEIFDDQFSVERPDGSNFTLKIRSTKLEDSAMYFCASQGVDSNQPQHFGDGTRLSIL.